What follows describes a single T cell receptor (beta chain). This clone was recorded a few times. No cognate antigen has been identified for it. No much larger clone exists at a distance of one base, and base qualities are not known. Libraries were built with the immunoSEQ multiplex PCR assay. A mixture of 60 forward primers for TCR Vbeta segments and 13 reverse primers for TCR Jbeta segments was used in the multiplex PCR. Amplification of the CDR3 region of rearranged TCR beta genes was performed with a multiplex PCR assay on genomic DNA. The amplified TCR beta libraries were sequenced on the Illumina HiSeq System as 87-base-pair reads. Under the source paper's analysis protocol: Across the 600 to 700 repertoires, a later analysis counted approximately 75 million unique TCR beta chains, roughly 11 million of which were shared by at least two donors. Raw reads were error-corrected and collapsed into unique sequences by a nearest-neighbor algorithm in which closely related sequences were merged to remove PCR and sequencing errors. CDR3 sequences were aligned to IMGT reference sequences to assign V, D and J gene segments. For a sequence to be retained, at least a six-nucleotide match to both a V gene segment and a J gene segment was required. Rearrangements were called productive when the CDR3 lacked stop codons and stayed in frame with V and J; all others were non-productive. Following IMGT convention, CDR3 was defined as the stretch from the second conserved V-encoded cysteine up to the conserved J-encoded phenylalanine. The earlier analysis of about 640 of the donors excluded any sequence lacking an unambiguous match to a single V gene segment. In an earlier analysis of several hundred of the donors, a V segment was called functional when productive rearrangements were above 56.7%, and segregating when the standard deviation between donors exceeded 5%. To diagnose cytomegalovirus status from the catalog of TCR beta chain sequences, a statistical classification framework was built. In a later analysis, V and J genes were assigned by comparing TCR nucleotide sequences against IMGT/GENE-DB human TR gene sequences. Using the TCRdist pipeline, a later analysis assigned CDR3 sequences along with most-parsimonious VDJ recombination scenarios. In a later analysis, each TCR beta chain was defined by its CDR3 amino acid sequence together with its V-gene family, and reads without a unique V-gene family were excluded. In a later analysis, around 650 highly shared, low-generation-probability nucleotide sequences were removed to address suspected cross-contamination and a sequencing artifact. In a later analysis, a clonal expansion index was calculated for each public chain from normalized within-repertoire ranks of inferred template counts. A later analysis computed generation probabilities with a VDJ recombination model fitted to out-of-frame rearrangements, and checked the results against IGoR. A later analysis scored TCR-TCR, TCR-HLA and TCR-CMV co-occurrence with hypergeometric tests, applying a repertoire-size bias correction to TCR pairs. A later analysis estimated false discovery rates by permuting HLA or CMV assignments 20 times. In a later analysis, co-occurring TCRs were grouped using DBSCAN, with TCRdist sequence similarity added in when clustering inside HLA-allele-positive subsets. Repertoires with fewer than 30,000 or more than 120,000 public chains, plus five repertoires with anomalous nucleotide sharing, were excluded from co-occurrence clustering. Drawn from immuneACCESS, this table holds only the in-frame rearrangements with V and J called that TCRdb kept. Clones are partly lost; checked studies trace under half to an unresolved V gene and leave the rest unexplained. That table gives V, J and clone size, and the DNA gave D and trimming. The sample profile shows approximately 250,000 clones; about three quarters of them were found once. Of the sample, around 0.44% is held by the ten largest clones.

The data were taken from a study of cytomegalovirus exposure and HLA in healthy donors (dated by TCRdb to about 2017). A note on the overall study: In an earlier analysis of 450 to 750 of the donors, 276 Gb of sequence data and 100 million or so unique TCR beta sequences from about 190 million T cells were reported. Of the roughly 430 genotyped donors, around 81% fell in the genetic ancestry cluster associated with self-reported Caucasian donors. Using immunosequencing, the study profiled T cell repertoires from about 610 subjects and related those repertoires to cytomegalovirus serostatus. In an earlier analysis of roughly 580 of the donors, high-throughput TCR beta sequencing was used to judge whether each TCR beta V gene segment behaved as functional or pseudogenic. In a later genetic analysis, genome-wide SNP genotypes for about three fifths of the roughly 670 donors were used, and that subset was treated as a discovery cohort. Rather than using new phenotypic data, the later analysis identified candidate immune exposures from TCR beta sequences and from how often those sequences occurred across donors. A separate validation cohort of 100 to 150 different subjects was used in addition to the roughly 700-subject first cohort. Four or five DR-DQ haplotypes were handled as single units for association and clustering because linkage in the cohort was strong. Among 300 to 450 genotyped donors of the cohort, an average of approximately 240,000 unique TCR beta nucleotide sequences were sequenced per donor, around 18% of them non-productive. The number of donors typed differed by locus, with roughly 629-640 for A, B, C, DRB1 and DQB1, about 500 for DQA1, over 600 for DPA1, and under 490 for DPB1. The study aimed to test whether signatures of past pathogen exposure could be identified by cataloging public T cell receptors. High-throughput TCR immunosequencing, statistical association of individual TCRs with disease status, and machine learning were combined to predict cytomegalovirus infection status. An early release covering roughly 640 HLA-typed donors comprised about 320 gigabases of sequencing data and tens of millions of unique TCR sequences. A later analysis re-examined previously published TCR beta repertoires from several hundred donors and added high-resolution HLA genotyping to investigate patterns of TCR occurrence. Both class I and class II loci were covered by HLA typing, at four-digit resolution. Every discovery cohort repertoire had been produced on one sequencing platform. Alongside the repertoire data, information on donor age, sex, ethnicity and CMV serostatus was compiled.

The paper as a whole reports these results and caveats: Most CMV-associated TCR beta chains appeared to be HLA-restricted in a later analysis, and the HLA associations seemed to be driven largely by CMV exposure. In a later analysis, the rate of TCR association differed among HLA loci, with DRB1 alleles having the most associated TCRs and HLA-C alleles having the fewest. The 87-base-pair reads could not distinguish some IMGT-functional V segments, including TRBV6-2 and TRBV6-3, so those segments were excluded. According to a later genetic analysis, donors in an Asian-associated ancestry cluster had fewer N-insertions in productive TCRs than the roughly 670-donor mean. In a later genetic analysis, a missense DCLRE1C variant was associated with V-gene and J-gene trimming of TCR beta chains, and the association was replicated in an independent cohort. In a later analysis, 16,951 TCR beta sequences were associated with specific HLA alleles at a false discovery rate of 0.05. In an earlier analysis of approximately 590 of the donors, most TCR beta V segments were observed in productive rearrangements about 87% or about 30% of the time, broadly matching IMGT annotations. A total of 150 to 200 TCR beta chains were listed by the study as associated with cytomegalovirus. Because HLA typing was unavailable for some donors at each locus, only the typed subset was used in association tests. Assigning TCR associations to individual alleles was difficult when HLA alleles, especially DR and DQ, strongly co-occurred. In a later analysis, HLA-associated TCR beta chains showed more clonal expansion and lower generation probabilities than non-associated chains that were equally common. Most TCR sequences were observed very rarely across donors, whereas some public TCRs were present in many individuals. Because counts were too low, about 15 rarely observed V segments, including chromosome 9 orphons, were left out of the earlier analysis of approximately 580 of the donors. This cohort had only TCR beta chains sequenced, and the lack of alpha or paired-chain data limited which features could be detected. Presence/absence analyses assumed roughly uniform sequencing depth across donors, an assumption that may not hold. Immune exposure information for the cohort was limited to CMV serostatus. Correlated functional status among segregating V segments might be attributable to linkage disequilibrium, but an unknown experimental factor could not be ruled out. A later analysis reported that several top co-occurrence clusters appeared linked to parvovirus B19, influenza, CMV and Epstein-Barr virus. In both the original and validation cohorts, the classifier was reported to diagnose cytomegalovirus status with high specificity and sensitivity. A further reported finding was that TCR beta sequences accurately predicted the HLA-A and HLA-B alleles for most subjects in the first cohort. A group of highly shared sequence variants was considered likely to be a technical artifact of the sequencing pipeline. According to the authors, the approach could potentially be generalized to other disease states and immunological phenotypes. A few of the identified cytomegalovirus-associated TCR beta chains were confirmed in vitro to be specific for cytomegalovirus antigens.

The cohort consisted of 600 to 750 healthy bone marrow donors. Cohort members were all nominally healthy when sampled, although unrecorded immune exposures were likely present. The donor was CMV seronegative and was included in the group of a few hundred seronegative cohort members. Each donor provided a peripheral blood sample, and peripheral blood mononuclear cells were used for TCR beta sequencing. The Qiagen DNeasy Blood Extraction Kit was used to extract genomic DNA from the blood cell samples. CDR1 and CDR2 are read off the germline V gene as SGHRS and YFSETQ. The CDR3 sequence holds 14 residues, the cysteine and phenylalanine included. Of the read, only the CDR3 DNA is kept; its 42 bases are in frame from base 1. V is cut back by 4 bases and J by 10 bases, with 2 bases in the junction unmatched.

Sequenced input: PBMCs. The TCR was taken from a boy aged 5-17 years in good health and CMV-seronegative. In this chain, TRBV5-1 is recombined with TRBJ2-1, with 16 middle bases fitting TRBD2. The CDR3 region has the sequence CASSEGLAGGEQFF. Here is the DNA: TGCGCCAGCAGCGAGGGACTAGCGGGGGGGGAGCAGTTCTTC.